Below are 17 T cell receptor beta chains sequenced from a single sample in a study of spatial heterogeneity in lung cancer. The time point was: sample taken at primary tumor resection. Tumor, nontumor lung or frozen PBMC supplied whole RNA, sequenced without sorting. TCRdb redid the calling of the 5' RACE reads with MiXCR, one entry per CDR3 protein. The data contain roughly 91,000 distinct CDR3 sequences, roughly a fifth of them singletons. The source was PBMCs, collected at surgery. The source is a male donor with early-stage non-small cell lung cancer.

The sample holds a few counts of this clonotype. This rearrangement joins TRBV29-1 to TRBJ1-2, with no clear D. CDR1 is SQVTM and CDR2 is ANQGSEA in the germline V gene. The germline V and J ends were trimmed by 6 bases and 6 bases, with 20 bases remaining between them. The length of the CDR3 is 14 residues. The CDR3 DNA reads TGCAGCGTCGACGACCCCACGGCAAAAAATGGCTACACCTTC. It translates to CSVDDPTAKNGYTF. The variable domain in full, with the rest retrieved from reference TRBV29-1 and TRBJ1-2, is SAVISQKPSRDICQRGTSLTIQCQVDSQVTMMFWYRQQPGQSLTLIATANQGSEATYESGFVIDKFPISRPNLTFSTLTVSNMSPEDSSIYLCSVDDPTAKNGYTFGSGTRLTVV.

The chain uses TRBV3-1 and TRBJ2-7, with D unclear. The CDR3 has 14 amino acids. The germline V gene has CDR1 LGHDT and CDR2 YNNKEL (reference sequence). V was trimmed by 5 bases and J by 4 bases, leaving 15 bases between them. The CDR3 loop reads CASSNNQRQYEQYF. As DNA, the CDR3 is TGTGCCAGCAGCAATAACCAGCGCCAGTACGAGCAGTACTTC.

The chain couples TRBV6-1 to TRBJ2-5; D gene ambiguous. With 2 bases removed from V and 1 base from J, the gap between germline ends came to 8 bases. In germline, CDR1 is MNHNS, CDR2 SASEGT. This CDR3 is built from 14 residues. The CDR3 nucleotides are TGTGCCAGCAGTGAAAGCACAGCCCAAGAGACCCAGTACTTC. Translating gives CASSESTAQETQYF.

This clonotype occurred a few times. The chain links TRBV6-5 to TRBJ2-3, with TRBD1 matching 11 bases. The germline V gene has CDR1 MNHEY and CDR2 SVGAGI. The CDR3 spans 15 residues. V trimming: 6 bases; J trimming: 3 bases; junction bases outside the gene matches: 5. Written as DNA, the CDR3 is TGTGCCAGCAGCGGGGGGACAGGGGGGACAGATACGCAGTATTTT. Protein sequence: CASSGGTGGTDTQYF.

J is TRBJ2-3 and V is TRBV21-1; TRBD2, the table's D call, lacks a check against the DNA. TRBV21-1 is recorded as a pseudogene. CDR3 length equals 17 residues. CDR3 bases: TGTGCCAGCAGCAGACTGACTAGCGGGACAGGGACAGATACGCAGTATTTT. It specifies CASSRLTSGTGTDTQYF.

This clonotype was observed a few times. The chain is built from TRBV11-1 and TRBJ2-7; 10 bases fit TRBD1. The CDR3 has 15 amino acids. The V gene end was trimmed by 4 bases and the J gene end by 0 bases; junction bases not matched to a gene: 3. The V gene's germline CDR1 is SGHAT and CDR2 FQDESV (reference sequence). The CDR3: CASSWDRGLSYEQYF. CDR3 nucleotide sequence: TGTGCCAGCAGCTGGGACAGGGGCCTCTCCTACGAGCAGTACTTC.

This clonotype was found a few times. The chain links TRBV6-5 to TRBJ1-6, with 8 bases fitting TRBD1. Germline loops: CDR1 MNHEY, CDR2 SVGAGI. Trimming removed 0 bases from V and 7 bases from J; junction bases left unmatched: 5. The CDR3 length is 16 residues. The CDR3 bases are TGTGCCAGCAGTTACTCGAAGACAGGGGTAAATTCACCCCTCCACTTT. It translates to CASSYSKTGVNSPLHF.

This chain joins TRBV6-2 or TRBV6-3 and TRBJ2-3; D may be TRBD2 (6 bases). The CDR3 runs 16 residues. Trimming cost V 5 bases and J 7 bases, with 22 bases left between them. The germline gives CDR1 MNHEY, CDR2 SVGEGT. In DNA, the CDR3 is TGTGCCAGCAGTCCCCCGGGCGGGGTTTACCTTCATACGCAGTATTTT. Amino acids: CASSPPGGVYLHTQYF.

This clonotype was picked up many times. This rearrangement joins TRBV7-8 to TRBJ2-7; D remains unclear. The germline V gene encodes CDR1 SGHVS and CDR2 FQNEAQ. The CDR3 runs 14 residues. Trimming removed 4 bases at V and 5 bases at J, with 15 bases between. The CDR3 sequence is CASSSFRAKDEQYF. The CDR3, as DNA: TGTGCCAGCAGCTCGTTCCGGGCAAAAGACGAGCAGTACTTC. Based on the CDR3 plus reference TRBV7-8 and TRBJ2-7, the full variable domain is GAGVSQSPRYKVAKRGQDVALRCDPISGHVSLFWYQQALGQGPEFLTYFQNEAQLDKSGLPSDRFFAERPEGSVSTLKIQRTQQEDSAVYLCASSSFRAKDEQYFGPGTRLTVT.

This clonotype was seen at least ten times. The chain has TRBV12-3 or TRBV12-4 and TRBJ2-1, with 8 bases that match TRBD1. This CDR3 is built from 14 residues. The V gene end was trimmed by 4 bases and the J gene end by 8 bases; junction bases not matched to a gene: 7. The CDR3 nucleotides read TGTGCCAGCAGTTGGGCAGGGGGCCGAGATGAGCAGTTCTTC. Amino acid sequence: CASSWAGGRDEQFF.

The CDR3, as DNA: TGTGCCAGCAGTTACTCGGGACTAGCGGAGCAGTACTTC. This codes for CASSYSGLAEQYF. The chain links TRBV6-2 or TRBV6-3 to TRBJ2-7; 10 nucleotides agree with TRBD2. Losses at the gene ends were 0 bases for V and 7 bases for J; bases not matched to a gene: 0. There are 13 residues in the CDR3. The germline V gene has CDR1 MNHEY and CDR2 SVGEGT.

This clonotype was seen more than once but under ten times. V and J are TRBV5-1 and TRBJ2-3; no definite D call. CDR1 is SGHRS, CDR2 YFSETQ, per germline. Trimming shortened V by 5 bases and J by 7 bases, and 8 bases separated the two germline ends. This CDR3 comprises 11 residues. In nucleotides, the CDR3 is TGCGCCAGCAGGTCCGTAAATACGCAGTATTTT. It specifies CASRSVNTQYF.

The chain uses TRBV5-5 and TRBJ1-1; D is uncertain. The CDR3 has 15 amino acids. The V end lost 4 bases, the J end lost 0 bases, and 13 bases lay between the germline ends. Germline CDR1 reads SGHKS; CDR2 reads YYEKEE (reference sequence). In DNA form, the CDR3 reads TGTGCCAGCAGCATCGTGATAGCTATGAACACTGAAGCTTTCTTT. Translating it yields CASSIVIAMNTEAFF.

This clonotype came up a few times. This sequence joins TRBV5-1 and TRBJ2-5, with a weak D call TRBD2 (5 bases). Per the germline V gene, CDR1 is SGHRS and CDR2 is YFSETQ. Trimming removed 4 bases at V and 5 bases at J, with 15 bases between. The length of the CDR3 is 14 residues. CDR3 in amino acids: CASSTSSASETQYF. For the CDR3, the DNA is TGCGCCAGCAGCACCTCATCCGCTAGCGAGACCCAGTACTTC.

CDR3 sequence reads: CASEGDGETQYF. CDR3 DNA: TGTGCCAGCGAGGGGGACGGGGAGACCCAGTACTTC. This chain joins TRBV7-9 and TRBJ2-5; tentative D call: TRBD1 (6 bases). Germline V gives CDR1 SEHNR, CDR2 FQNEAQ (reference sequence). This CDR3 spans 12 amino acids. V was cut by 8 bases and J by 5 bases, with 12 bases left in between.

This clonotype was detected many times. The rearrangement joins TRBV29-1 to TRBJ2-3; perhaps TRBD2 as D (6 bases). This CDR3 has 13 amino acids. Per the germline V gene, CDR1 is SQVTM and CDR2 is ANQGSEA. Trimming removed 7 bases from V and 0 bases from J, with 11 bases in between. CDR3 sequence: CSADGTSTDTQYF. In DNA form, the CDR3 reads TGCAGCGCCGATGGGACTAGCACAGATACGCAGTATTTT.

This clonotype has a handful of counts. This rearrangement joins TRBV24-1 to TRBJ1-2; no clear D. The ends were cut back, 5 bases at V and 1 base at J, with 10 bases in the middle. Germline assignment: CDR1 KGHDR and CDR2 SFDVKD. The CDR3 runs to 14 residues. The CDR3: CATSVSDFNYGYTF. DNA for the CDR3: TGTGCCACCAGTGTCTCCGACTTTAACTATGGCTACACCTTC.